Listed below are T cell receptor beta chains from one sample, sequenced in a study of read filtering for tumor transcriptome and immune sequencing. TCRdb reprocessed the reads with MiXCR, giving one entry per CDR3 protein. This sample has 15,000 to 20,000 distinct CDR3 sequences, with roughly a fifth found just once. Input material: a population of CD138-negative cells sorted from bone marrow. The receptors come from a donor at least 40 years old with multiple myeloma. Each CDR3 is given with its conserved first and last residue. The order of the fields is D gene, J gene, V gene, CDR3 length, clone size, CDR3 protein, CDR3 DNA. A D gene is named only where the DNA matches it firmly. The size entry is marked missing in some rows and otherwise reads once, few, many or a size class.

>TRBD2|TRBJ2-3|TRBV28|16|many
CASSLGAGGFADTQYF
TGTGCCAGCAGTTTAGGGGCGGGAGGCTTTGCAGATACGCAGTATTTT
>TRBD1|TRBJ2-1|TRBV7-9|12|many
CASSLGQNEQFF
TGTGCCAGCAGCTTGGGACAGAATGAGCAGTTCTTC
>-|TRBJ1-5|TRBV20-1|13|many
CSARTVANQPQHF
TGCAGTGCTAGGACAGTGGCCAATCAGCCCCAGCATTTT
>-|TRBJ2-2|TRBV27|17|many
CASSSLGVGVWTGELFF
TGTGCCAGCAGTTCTTTAGGTGTGGGAGTATGGACCGGGGAGCTGTTTTTT
>TRBD1|TRBJ1-3|TRBV20-1|16|-
CSGSRTGGSSGNTIYF
TGCAGTGGTTCCCGTACAGGGGGATCCTCTGGAAACACCATATATTTT
>-|TRBJ1-2|TRBV7-2|12|few
CASSPRTESYTF
TGTGCCAGCAGCCCCCGGACGGAGAGCTACACCTTC
>-|TRBJ2-2|TRBV12-3/TRBV12-4|12|many
CASTPGVGELFF
TGTGCCAGCACGCCAGGGGTCGGGGAGCTGTTTTTT
>TRBD2|TRBJ2-1|TRBV7-8|16|few
CASSTSSGSSYNEQFF
TGTGCCAGCAGCACCTCTAGCGGGAGCTCCTACAATGAGCAGTTCTTC
>-|TRBJ1-1|TRBV20-1|13|many
CSARDVLNTEAFF
TGCAGTGCTAGGGACGTCCTGAACACTGAAGCTTTCTTT
>TRBD2|TRBJ2-2|TRBV5-1|16|-
CASSIAGGPYTGELFF
TGCGCCAGCAGCATAGCGGGAGGGCCGTACACCGGGGAGCTGTTTTTT
>-|TRBJ2-7|TRBV11-2|15|many
CASSLVVGASYEQYF
TGTGCCAGCAGCTTAGTCGTCGGGGCCTCCTACGAGCAGTACTTC
>-|TRBJ2-7|TRBV29-1|14|few
CSVLWQSDVREQYF
TGCAGCGTTCTCTGGCAATCCGACGTACGGGAGCAGTACTTC
>-|TRBJ1-5|TRBV7-8|17|many
CASSLAPGISSNQPQHF
TGTGCCAGCAGCTTAGCCCCAGGGATTAGCAGCAATCAGCCCCAGCATTTT
>TRBD2|TRBJ2-1|TRBV27|18|medium-sized
CASRLTGGSSGSYNEQFF
TGTGCCAGCAGGCTAACAGGGGGTTCTAGCGGGAGTTACAATGAGCAGTTCTTC
>-|TRBJ2-1|TRBV20-1|15|many
CSARDEGEDHNEQFF
TGCAGTGCTAGAGATGAGGGGGAGGATCACAATGAGCAGTTCTTC
>TRBD1|TRBJ2-7|TRBV7-2|14|many
CASSLGTGVGEQYF
TGTGCCAGCAGCTTAGGGACAGGGGTCGGGGAGCAGTACTTC
>-|TRBJ2-5|TRBV7-3|13|many
CASSLFGGETQYF
TGTGCCAGCAGCTTATTTGGGGGAGAGACCCAGTACTTC
>-|TRBJ2-7|TRBV29-1|12|many
CSVDGTVYEQYF
TGCAGCGTTGACGGGACGGTCTACGAGCAGTACTTC
>-|TRBJ2-3|TRBV28|11|many
CASSSADTQYF
TGTGCCAGCAGTTCGGCAGATACGCAGTATTTT
>-|TRBJ2-3|TRBV29-1|15|many
CSVEVAGIGTDTQYF
TGCAGCGTTGAGGTGGCAGGGATCGGCACAGATACGCAGTATTTT
>TRBD1|TRBJ1-5|TRBV6-6|15|few
CASKKDREGNQPQHF
TGTGCCAGCAAAAAGGACAGGGAGGGCAATCAGCCCCAGCATTTT